Below are 6 T cell receptor beta chains sequenced from a single sample in a study of Tregs in tolerant kidney transplant recipients. TCRdb's copy holds only in-frame clones and misses some; the assay was immunoSEQ multiplex PCR. The data show approximately 69,000 clones, about 88% seen once. The sequences come from CD4+ T cells from blood, collected before the transplant. The source is a human donor who received a combined kidney and bone marrow transplant.

The chain couples TRBV2 to TRBJ2-2, with a possible D match to TRBD1 (6 bases). V lost 6 bases and J lost 4, with 9 bases in between. The CDR3 runs 13 residues. The V gene's germline CDR1 is SNHLY and CDR2 FYNNEI. CDR3 coding DNA: TGTGCCAGCAGACAGGGCGCCACCGGGGAGCTGTTTTTT. Translated: CASRQGATGELFF.

The CDR3 DNA reads TGTGCCAGCAGTCCGACAGGGCTCTATGGCTACACCTTC. This codes for CASSPTGLYGYTF. V usage is TRBV28 and J usage is TRBJ1-2, with 7 bases fitting TRBD1. The CDR3 is 13 residues long. J was trimmed by 4 bases and V by 5 bases; bases with no gene match: 4. Germline V CDR1 and CDR2: MDHEN, SYDVKM.

The chain carries TRBV7-2 and TRBJ2-7, with 8 bases aligning to TRBD2. The CDR3 extends over 14 amino acids. V lost 2 bases to trimming and J lost 3 bases; unmatched junction nucleotides: 3. Germline V gene lookup returns CDR1 SGHTA and CDR2 FQGNSA. The CDR3 reads CASSLTSGSYEQYF. Here the CDR3 DNA reads TGTGCCAGCAGCTTAACCAGCGGGAGCTACGAGCAGTACTTC.

The CDR3 here is CASSFRLAGVASSYEQYF. The CDR3 DNA sequence: TGTGCCAGCAGCTTTAGACTAGCGGGCGTCGCGTCCTCCTACGAGCAGTACTTC. The chain is built from TRBV11-2 and TRBJ2-7; TRBD2 matches at 10 bases. J gave up 0 bases and V 3 bases, and 11 bases lay outside the gene matches. This CDR3 comprises 18 residues. In germline, CDR1 is SGHAT, CDR2 FQNNGV.

The chain joins TRBV11-2 to TRBJ2-2; D is ambiguous. Germline CDR1 is SGHAT and CDR2 is FQNNGV. V lost 0 bases to trimming and J lost 10 bases, with 9 bases between them. CDR3 length equals 13 residues. The DNA for the CDR3 is TGTGCCAGCAGCTTAGAGGGCCCTCTGGAGCTGTTTTTT. It is translated as CASSLEGPLELFF.

The DNA for the CDR3 is TGTGCCATCAGTGAGCGGCTAGCGGGAGGGCGAGTTGAGCAGTTCTTC. Its translation: CAISERLAGGRVEQFF. This sequence joins TRBV10-3 and TRBJ2-1; TRBD2 matches at 12 bases. The CDR3 extends over 16 amino acids. The V and J ends lost 2 bases and 9 bases, in that order; junction bases with no gene match: 8. Germline-derived CDR1 and CDR2 are ENHRY and SYGVKD.